This T cell receptor (beta chain) was recovered during a study of blood T cell repertoires in COVID-19. V shed 7 bases, J shed 3 bases, and the junction held 9 bases outside the gene matches. Germline CDR1 is MDHEN and CDR2 is SYDVKM. The CDR3 length is 15 residues. Only one count was recorded for this clone. Original methodology: Amplification with reference gene primers provided the estimates of nucleated cell counts. Method: immunoSEQ multiplex PCR; TCRdb's copy keeps in-frame clones and lacks some. The DNA gave D and trimming, while V, J and clone size come from that table. The sample carries around 140,000 clones, roughly four fifths recorded once.

This TCR derives from a woman at least 80 years old with active or convalescent COVID-19. Sequenced sample: peripheral blood. The rearrangement links TRBV28 to TRBJ1-5; 7 positions match TRBD1. CDR3 sequence: CASTTPGGLNQPQHF. CDR3 bases: TGTGCCAGCACCACCCCAGGGGGTCTCAATCAGCCCCAGCATTTT.